This record concerns one T cell receptor beta chain sequence. This record belongs to a study of blood T cell repertoires in COVID-19. Study-level background: Sources were T cells, B-cell-depleted T cells, or PBMCs; the material itself was cDNA or gDNA.

In the study's own analysis: Estimates of nucleated cell counts were drawn from the amplification of reference gene primers. Clones were read by immunoSEQ multiplex PCR, and TCRdb kept only the in-frame ones, dropping some. V, J and clone size are those of that table, while D and trimming were read from the DNA. The repertoire holds over 120,000 clones, with 60% to 80% as singletons. Trimming stripped 3 bases from V and 4 bases from J, with 16 bases between. Germline V gene lookup returns CDR1 SGHRS and CDR2 YFSETQ. This CDR3 is 15 amino acids long. Which cohort a participant joined came from the clinical history participants gave. All recovered Cohort 3 donors got two negative PCRs, got clearance, or saw symptom resolution.

Sequenced material: PBMCs or T cells enriched from blood (not recorded which). The rearrangement links TRBV5-1 to TRBJ1-1; D is perhaps TRBD1 (6 bases). The source of this sequence is a woman aged 45-65 years who had recovered from COVID-19. In DNA, the CDR3 is TGCGCCAGCAGCTCAGCAAAGGGGGTGGGCACTGAAGCTTTCTTT. Translation gives CASSSAKGVGTEAFF.